This T cell receptor beta chain was observed in a study of human thymus T cells. CDR1 is MNHNS, CDR2 SASEGT, per germline. The CDR3 consists of 11 residues. The germline V and J ends were trimmed by 8 bases and 6 bases, with 10 bases remaining between them. Sequenced by immunoSEQ multiplex PCR; TCRdb stores in-frame clones only, minus some. The sample yields around 120,000 clones, 90% to 95% seen once. Corrective heart surgery yielded resections, and these provided the thymus tissue. Material: thymus tissue. J is TRBJ2-5 and V is TRBV6-1; D gene uncertain. The source of this sequence is a boy younger than two with a congenital heart defect but otherwise immunologically healthy. The CDR3 reads CASVRMQTQYF. The DNA for the CDR3 is TGTGCCAGCGTGAGGATGCAGACCCAGTACTTC.